The clone carrying this T cell receptor (beta chain) is medium-sized by share. This entry belongs to a study of T cell changes during pregnancy in multiple sclerosis. Some clones are missing from TCRdb's copy, which holds only in-frame ones; the method was immunoSEQ multiplex PCR. The sample includes around 15,000 clones, almost 85% of them seen just once. Germline V CDR1 and CDR2: SGHDT, YYEEEE. This CDR3 region has 12 residues. V was trimmed by 6 bases and J by 6 bases, leaving 13 bases between them. The receptor was isolated from a female donor in good health, enrolled as a control in a pregnancy study. J is TRBJ2-7 and V is TRBV5-6, with D tentatively TRBD2 (6 bases). This material consisted of CD8+ T cells from peripheral blood mononuclear cells, taken in the second trimester of pregnancy. In DNA form, the CDR3 reads TGTGCCAGCAACCTGTGGGGAGGCGAGCAGTACTTC. Translated, it gives CASNLWGGEQYF.